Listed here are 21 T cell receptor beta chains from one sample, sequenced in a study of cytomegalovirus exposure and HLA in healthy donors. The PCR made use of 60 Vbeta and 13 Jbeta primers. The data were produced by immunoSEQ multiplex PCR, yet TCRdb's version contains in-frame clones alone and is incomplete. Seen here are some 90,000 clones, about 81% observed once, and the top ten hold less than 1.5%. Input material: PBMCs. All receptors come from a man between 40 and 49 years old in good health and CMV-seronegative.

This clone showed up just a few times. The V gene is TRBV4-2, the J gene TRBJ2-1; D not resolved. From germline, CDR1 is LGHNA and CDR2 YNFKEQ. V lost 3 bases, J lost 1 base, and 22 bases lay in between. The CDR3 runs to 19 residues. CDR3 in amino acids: CASSQKSPRSLISYNEQFF. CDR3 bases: TGTGCCAGCAGCCAGAAATCACCCAGGTCTTTGATATCCTACAATGAGCAGTTCTTC.

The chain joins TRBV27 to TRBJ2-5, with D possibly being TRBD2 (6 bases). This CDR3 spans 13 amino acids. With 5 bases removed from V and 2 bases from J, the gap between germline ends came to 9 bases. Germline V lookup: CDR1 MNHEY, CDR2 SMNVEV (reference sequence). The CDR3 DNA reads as TGTGCCAGCAGTGTCCGGGGGCAAGAGACCCAGTACTTC. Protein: CASSVRGQETQYF.

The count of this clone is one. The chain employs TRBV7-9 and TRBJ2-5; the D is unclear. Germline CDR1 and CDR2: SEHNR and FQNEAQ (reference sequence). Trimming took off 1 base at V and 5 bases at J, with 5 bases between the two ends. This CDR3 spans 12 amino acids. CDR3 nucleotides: TGTGCCAGCAGCTTAGTTGCGGAGACCCAGTACTTC. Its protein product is CASSLVAETQYF.

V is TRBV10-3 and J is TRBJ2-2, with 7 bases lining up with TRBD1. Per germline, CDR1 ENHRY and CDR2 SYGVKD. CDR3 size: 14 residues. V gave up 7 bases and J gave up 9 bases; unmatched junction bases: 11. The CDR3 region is CAITREGASRELFF. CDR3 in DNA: TGTGCCATCACCCGTGAGGGGGCTTCCCGGGAGCTGTTTTTT.

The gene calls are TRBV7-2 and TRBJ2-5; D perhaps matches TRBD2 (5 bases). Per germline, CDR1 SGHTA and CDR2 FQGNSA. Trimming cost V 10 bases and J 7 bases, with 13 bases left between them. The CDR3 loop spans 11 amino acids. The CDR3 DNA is TGTGCCATCACCGGAGGAGCGACCCAGTACTTC. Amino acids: CAITGGATQYF.

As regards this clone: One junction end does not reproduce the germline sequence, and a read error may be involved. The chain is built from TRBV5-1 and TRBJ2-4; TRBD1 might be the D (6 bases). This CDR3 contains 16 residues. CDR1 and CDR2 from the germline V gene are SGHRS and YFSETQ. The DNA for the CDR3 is TGCGCCAGCAGCTTGGGCCAGGGACAAGCCAAAAACATTCGGTACTTC. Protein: CASSLGQGQAKNIRYF.

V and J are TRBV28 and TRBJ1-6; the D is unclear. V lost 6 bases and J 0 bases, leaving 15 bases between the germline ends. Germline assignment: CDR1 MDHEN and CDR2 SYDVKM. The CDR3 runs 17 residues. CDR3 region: CASSPIETYSYNSPLHF. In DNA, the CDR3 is TGTGCCAGCAGCCCAATTGAGACTTACTCCTATAATTCACCCCTCCACTTT. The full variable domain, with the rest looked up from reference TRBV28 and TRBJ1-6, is DVKVTQSSRYLVKRTGEKVFLECVQDMDHENMFWYRQDPGLGLRLIYFSYDVKMKEKGDIPEGYSVSREKKERFSLILESASTNQTSMYLCASSPIETYSYNSPLHFGNGTRLTVT.

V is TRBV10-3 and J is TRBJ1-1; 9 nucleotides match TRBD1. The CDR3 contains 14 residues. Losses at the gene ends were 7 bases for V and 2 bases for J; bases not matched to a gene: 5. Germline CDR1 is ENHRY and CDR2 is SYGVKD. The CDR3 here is CAITTDRGNTEAFF. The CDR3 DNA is TGTGCCATCACCACGGACAGGGGCAACACTGAAGCTTTCTTT.

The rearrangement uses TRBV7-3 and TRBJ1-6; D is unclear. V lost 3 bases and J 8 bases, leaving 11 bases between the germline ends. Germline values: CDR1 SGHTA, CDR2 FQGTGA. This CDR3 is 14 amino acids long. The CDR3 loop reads CASSLGLPYSPLHF. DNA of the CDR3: TGTGCCAGCAGCTTGGGCCTACCATATTCACCCCTCCACTTT.

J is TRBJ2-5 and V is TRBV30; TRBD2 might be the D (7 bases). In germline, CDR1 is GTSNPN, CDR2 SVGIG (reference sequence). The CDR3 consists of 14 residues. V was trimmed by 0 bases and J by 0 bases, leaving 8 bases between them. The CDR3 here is CAWSVGGHQETQYF. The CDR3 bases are TGTGCCTGGAGTGTCGGGGGGCACCAAGAGACCCAGTACTTC.

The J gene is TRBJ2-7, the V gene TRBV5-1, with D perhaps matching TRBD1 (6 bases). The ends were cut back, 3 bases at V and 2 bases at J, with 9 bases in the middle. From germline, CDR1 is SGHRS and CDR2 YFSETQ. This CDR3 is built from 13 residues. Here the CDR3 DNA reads TGCGCCAGCAGCTCCTGGACAGCCTACGAGCAGTACTTC. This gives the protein CASSSWTAYEQYF.

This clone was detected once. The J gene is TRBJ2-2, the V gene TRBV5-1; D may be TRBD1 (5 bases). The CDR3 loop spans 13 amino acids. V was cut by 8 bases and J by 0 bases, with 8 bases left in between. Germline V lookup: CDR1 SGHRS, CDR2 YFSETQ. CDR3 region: CASTGSNTGELFF. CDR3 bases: TGCGCCAGTACAGGTTCGAACACCGGGGAGCTGTTTTTT.

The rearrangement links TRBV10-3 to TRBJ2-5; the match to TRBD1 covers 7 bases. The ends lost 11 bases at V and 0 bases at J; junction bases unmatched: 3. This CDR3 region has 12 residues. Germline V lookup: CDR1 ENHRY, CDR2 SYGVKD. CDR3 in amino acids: CAVGQNQETQYF. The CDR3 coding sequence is TGTGCCGTGGGACAGAACCAAGAGACCCAGTACTTC.

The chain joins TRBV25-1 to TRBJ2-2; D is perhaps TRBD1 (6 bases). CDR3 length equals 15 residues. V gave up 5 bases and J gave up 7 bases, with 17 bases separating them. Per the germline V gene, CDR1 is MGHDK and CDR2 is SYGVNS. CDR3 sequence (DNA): TGTGCCAGCAGTAACCGGGACACTCACATCGGGGAGCTGTTTTTT. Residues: CASSNRDTHIGELFF.

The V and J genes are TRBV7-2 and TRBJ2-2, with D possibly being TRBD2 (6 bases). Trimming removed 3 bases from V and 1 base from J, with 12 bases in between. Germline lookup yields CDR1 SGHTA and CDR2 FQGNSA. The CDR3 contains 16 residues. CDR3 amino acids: CASSLAVGGNTGELFF. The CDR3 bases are TGTGCCAGCAGCTTGGCGGTCGGGGGGAACACCGGGGAGCTGTTTTTT.

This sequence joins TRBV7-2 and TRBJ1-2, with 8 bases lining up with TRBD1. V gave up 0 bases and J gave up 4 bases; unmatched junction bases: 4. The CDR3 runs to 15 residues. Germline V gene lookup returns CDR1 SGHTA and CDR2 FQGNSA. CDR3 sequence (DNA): TGTGCCAGCAGCTTAGCTCCCCAGGGGGCCTATGGCTACACCTTC. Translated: CASSLAPQGAYGYTF. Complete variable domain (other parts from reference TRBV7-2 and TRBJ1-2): GAGVSQSPSNKVTEKGKDVELRCDPISGHTALYWYRQSLGQGLEFLIYFQGNSAPDKSGLPSDRFSAERTGGSVSTLTIQRTQQEDSAVYLCASSLAPQGAYGYTFGSGTRLTVV.

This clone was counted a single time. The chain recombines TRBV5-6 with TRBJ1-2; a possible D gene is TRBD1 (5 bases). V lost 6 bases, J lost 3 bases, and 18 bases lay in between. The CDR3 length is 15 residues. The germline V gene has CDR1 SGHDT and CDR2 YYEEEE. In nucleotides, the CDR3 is TGTGCCAGCACCTACCCAGGGAGGGTGTACTATGGCTACACCTTC. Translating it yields CASTYPGRVYYGYTF.

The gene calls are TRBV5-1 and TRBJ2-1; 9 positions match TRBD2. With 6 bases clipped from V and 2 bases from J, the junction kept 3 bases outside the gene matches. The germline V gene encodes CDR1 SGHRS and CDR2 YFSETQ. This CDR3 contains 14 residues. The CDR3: CASTASGAYNEQFF. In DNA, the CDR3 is TGCGCCAGCACGGCTAGCGGGGCCTACAATGAGCAGTTCTTC.

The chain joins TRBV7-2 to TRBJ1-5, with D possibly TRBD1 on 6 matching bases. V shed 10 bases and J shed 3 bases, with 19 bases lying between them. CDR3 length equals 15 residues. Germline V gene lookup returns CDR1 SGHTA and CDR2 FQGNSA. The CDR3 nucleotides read TGTGCCACCGGCTTAACAGGGTTACTCAATCAGCCCCAGCATTTT. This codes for CATGLTGLLNQPQHF.

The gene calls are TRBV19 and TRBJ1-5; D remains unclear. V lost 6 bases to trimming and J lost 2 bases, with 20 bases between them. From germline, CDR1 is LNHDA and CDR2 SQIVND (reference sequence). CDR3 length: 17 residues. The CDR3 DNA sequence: TGTGCCAGTAGATATTCCCTCGGAGGTTTCGGCAATCAGCCCCAGCATTTT. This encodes CASRYSLGGFGNQPQHF.

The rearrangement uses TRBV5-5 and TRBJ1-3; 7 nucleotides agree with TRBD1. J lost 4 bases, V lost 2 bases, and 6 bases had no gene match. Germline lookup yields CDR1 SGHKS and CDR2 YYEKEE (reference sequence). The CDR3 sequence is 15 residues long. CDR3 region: CASSLRGLYGNTIYF. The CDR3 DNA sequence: TGTGCCAGCAGCTTAAGGGGGCTTTACGGAAACACCATATATTTT.